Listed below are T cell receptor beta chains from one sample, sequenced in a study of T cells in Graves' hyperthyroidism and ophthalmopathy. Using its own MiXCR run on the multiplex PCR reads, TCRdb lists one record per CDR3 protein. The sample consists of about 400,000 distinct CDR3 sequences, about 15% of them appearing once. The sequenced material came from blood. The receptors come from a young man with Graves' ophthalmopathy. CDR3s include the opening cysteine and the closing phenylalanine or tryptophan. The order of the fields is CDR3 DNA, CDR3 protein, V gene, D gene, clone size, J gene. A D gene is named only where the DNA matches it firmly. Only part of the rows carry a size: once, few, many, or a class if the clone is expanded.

CDR3 DNA: TGTGCCAGCCGTGGCTCCTGGGATAGCACAGATACGCAGTATTTT
CDR3 protein: CASRGSWDSTDTQYF
V gene: TRBV27
D gene: -
clone size: many
J gene: TRBJ2-3

CDR3 DNA: TGCGCCAGCAGCCAAGTCGGGATGCAAACCGGGGAGCTGTTTTTT
CDR3 protein: CASSQVGMQTGELFF
V gene: TRBV4-1
D gene: -
clone size: -
J gene: TRBJ2-2

CDR3 DNA: TGTGCCAGCAGTGAACAGGCGCACTACGAGCAGTACTTC
CDR3 protein: CASSEQAHYEQYF
V gene: TRBV6-1
D gene: -
clone size: few
J gene: TRBJ2-7

CDR3 DNA: TGTGCCAGCAGTGAGCAGGGGGAGGGCTACGAGCAGTACTTC
CDR3 protein: CASSEQGEGYEQYF
V gene: TRBV25-1
D gene: -
clone size: many
J gene: TRBJ2-7

CDR3 DNA: TGCGCCAGCAGCTTGGTCGGGGACCTAGACAATGAGCAGTTCTTC
CDR3 protein: CASSLVGDLDNEQFF
V gene: TRBV5-1
D gene: -
clone size: many
J gene: TRBJ2-1

CDR3 DNA: TGCAGTGCCATTCGGGACACCGGCTCCTACGAGCAGTACTTC
CDR3 protein: CSAIRDTGSYEQYF
V gene: TRBV20-1
D gene: -
clone size: many
J gene: TRBJ2-7

CDR3 DNA: TGCAGTGCTAGAGAGCTGAATCACTACGAGCAGTACTTC
CDR3 protein: CSARELNHYEQYF
V gene: TRBV20-1
D gene: -
clone size: many
J gene: TRBJ2-7

CDR3 DNA: TGTGCCTGGAGTGTCTGGGCGGGGGACAATGAGCAGTTCTTC
CDR3 protein: CAWSVWAGDNEQFF
V gene: TRBV30
D gene: TRBD2
clone size: many
J gene: TRBJ2-1

CDR3 DNA: TGTGCCATCAGCATGGACAGGGAAAGGCCCCAGCATTTT
CDR3 protein: CAISMDRERPQHF
V gene: TRBV10-3
D gene: TRBD1
clone size: many
J gene: TRBJ1-5

CDR3 DNA: TGCGCCAGCAGCCAAGTGACTGGAAACACCATATATTTT
CDR3 protein: CASSQVTGNTIYF
V gene: TRBV4-1
D gene: -
clone size: few
J gene: TRBJ1-3

CDR3 DNA: TGCGCCAGCAGCCTTGGACAGGGGGCAAGGGATGAGCAGTTCTTC
CDR3 protein: CASSLGQGARDEQFF
V gene: TRBV4-1
D gene: TRBD1
clone size: many
J gene: TRBJ2-1

CDR3 DNA: TGTGCCAGCAGCCCGGCCGGGAGGGCACAAGAGACCCAGTACTTC
CDR3 protein: CASSPAGRAQETQYF
V gene: TRBV11-2
D gene: TRBD2
clone size: many
J gene: TRBJ2-5

CDR3 DNA: TGTGCCTGTGGTTCACCCCTCCACTTT
CDR3 protein: CACGSPLHF
V gene: TRBV30
D gene: -
clone size: many
J gene: TRBJ1-6

CDR3 DNA: TGTGCCAGCAGTTTTGTCAGAGATTCACCCCTCCACTTT
CDR3 protein: CASSFVRDSPLHF
V gene: TRBV27
D gene: -
clone size: few
J gene: TRBJ1-6

CDR3 DNA: TGCAGCGTGGCTAGCTTACGCTACGAGCAGTACTTC
CDR3 protein: CSVASLRYEQYF
V gene: TRBV29-1
D gene: -
clone size: few
J gene: TRBJ2-7

CDR3 DNA: TGTGCCAGTAGTATAGCCGGGACAGGGTTGGATGAGCAGTTCTTC
CDR3 protein: CASSIAGTGLDEQFF
V gene: TRBV19
D gene: TRBD1
clone size: few
J gene: TRBJ2-1

CDR3 DNA: TGTGCCAGCAGTTACCCCCCGGGAGATGAGCAGTTCTTC
CDR3 protein: CASSYPPGDEQFF
V gene: TRBV6-7
D gene: -
clone size: few
J gene: TRBJ2-1

CDR3 DNA: TGTGCCAGCACTATCCCCCGGGGGCGAGAGACCCAGTACTTC
CDR3 protein: CASTIPRGRETQYF
V gene: TRBV7-9
D gene: -
clone size: few
J gene: TRBJ2-5